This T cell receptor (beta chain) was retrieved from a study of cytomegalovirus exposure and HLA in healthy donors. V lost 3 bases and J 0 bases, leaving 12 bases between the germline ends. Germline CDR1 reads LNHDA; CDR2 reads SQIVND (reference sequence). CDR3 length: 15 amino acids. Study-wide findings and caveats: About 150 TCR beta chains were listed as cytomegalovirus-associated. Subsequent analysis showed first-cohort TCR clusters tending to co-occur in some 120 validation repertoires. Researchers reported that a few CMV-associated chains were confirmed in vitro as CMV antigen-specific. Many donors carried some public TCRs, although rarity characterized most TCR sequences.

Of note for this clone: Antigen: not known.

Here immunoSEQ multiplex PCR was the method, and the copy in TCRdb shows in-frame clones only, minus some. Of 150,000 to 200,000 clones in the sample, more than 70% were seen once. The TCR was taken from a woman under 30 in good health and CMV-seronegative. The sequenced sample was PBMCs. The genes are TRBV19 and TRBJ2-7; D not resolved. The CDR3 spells CASSIQSPFSYEQYF. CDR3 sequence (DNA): TGTGCCAGTAGTATCCAAAGCCCTTTCTCCTACGAGCAGTACTTC.